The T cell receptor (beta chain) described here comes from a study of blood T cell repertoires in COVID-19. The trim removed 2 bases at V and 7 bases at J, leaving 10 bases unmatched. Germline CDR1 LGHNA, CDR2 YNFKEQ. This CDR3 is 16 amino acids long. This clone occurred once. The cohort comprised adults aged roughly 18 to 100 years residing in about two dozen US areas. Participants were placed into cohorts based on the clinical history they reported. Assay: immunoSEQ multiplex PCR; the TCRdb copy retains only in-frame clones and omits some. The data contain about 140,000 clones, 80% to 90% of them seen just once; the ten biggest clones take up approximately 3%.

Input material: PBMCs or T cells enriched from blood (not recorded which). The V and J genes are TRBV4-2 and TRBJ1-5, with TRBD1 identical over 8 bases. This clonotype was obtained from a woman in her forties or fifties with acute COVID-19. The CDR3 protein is CASSQLDRVRGQPQHF. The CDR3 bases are TGTGCCAGCAGCCAACTGGACAGGGTGAGGGGCCAGCCCCAGCATTTT.